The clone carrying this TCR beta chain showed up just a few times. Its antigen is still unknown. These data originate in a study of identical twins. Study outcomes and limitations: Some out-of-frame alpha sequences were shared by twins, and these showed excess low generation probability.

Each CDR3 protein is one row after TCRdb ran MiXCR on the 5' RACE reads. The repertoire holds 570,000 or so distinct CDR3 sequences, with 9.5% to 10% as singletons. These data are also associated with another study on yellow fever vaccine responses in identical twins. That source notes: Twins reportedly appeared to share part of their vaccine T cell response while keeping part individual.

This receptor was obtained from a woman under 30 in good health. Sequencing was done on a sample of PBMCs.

The CDR3 loop is CAWSPDPNTGELFF. The CDR3 DNA reads as TGTGCCTGGAGTCCGGACCCGAACACCGGGGAGCTGTTTTTT. This chain connects TRBV30 to TRBJ2-2; D is uncertain. The CDR3 runs to 14 residues. Germline lookup yields CDR1 GTSNPN and CDR2 SVGIG (reference sequence). The ends were cut back, 2 bases at V and 0 bases at J, with 7 bases in the middle.